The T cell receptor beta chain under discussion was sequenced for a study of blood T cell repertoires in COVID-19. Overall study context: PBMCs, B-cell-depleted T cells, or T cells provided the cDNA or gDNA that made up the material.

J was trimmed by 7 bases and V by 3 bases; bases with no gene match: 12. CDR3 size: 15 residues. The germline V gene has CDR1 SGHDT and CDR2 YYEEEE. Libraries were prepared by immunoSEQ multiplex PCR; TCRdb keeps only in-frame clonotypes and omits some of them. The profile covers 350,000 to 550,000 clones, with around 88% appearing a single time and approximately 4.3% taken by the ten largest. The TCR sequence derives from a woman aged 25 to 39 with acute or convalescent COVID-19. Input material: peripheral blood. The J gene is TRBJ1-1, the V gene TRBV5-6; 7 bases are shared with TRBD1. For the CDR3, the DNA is TGTGCCAGCAGCTCTCCCGGGACAGACAAGAATGAAGCTTTCTTT. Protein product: CASSSPGTDKNEAFF.